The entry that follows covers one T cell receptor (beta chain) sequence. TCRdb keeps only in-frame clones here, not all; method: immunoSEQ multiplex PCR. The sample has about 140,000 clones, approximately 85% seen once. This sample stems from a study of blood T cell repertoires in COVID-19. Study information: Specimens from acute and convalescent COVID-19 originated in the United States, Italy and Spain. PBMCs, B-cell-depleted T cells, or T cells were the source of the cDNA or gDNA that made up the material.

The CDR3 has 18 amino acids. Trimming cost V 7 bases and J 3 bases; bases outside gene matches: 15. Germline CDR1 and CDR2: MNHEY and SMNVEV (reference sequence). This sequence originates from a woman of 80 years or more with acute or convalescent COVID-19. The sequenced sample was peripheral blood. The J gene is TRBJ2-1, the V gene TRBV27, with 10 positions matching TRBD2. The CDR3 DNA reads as TGTGCCAGCACTCCTCTACTAGCGGGACTAGATAACTACAATGAGCAGTTCTTC. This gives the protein CASTPLLAGLDNYNEQFF.